This TCR beta chain came from a study of shared clonotypes between healthy human individuals. Germline V gene data show CDR1 as MGHRA and CDR2 as YSYEKL. Deletions cut 4 bases from V and 7 bases from J, with 22 bases between. This CDR3 contains 16 residues. The assay was immunoSEQ multiplex PCR, and TCRdb's table has in-frame clones only and misses some. The sample has some 1 million clones; about 75% are singletons. The chain has TRBV4-1 and TRBJ1-2, with D perhaps matching TRBD1 (5 bases). Sequenced material: memory CD4+ T cells sorted from blood. Subset given: CD45RA-negative fraction. This TCR derives from a man aged 18 to 30 in good health. The CDR3 DNA reads as TGCGCCAGCAGCCCCGGGACCATCTTCCAGGGAAGTGGCTACACCTTC. Residues: CASSPGTIFQGSGYTF.